Below, 32 T cell receptor beta chains from the same sample are listed, as sequenced in a study of blood T cell repertoires in COVID-19. Only in-frame clones appear in the TCRdb table, and some are missing; sequencing was by immunoSEQ multiplex PCR. Here the sample spans about 200,000 clones, around 84% being singletons. Sequencing input: PBMCs or T cells enriched from blood (not recorded which). These receptors were collected from a woman aged 40 to 50 with acute COVID-19.

This chain links TRBV24-1 with TRBJ1-1, with D maybe TRBD1 (5 bases). Deletions cut 4 bases from V and 5 bases from J, with 10 bases between. From germline, CDR1 is KGHDR and CDR2 SFDVKD. This CDR3 spans 13 amino acids. The CDR3 reads CATSDVDRTEAFF. As DNA, the CDR3 is TGTGCCACCAGTGACGTCGACAGAACTGAAGCTTTCTTT.

About this clone: Within the sample, other DNA sequences also encode this same CDR3. The J gene is TRBJ2-5, the V gene TRBV12-3 or TRBV12-4, with a weak D call TRBD1 (5 bases). V was pared by 3 bases and J by 5 bases, with 7 bases between. The CDR3 sequence is 12 residues long. The CDR3 protein is CASSFSGETQYF. The CDR3 DNA reads as TGTGCCAGCAGTTTTTCAGGGGAGACCCAGTACTTC.

This sequence joins TRBV11-2 and TRBJ2-7; no firm D call. The germline gives CDR1 SGHAT, CDR2 FQNNGV. Trimming stripped 2 bases from V and 4 bases from J, with 18 bases between. This CDR3 has 16 amino acids. This chain's CDR3 is CASSLSPAMAGYEQYF. The CDR3 nucleotides are TGTGCCAGCAGCTTAAGTCCAGCAATGGCAGGTTACGAGCAGTACTTC.

The gene calls are TRBV5-4 and TRBJ1-1; TRBD1 aligns across 7 bases. CDR3 length: 16 amino acids. The junction had 11 bases not matched to a gene; V was cut back by 4 bases and J by 2 bases. The germline CDR1 and CDR2 sequences are SGHNT and YYREEE (reference sequence). The CDR3 DNA reads TGTGCCAGCAGCAGGTGGGAAGACAGGGCCAACACTGAAGCTTTCTTT. It codes for CASSRWEDRANTEAFF.

The genes are TRBV19 and TRBJ1-5; 12 bases agree with TRBD1. The CDR3 contains 15 residues. The germline V gene has CDR1 LNHDA and CDR2 SQIVND (reference sequence). Trimming at V came to 7 bases and at J to 6 bases, leaving 7 bases not matched to a gene. CDR3 DNA sequence: TGTGCCAGTACGCTGGGACAGGGGGCGGGTCAGCCCCAGCATTTT. It yields the protein CASTLGQGAGQPQHF.

This chain connects TRBV9 to TRBJ1-1, with no clear D. This CDR3 has 13 amino acids. The V gene lost 1 base and the J gene lost 6 bases, with 10 bases spanning the gap. Germline lookup yields CDR1 SGDLS and CDR2 YYNGEE. The DNA of the CDR3 is TGTGCCAGCAGCGTAAACGATCGGGCTGAAGCTTTCTTT. It yields the protein CASSVNDRAEAFF.

J is TRBJ1-1 and V is TRBV7-9; D is perhaps TRBD1 (5 bases). V was trimmed by 1 base and J by 1 base, leaving 10 bases between them. CDR1 SEHNR and CDR2 FQNEAQ come from the germline V gene (reference sequence). The CDR3 sequence is 15 residues long. This CDR3 is CASSLGGAPNTEAFF. The CDR3 DNA follows: TGTGCCAGCAGCTTAGGCGGGGCCCCGAACACTGAAGCTTTCTTT.

The chain joins TRBV2 to TRBJ1-2, with TRBD1 matching 8 bases. Germline loops: CDR1 SNHLY, CDR2 FYNNEI. Losses at the gene ends were 5 bases for V and 1 base for J; bases not matched to a gene: 3. The CDR3 length is 14 residues. This CDR3 reads CASSSDRGNYGYTF. Here the CDR3 DNA reads TGTGCCAGCAGTTCAGACAGGGGTAACTATGGCTACACCTTC.

This clone was counted only a few times. V usage is TRBV30 and J usage is TRBJ2-2, with a possible D match to TRBD2 (8 bases). Germline CDR1 and CDR2: GTSNPN and SVGIG (reference sequence). The CDR3 sequence is 14 residues long. Trimming stripped 1 base from V and 12 bases from J, with 18 bases between. DNA for the CDR3: TGTGCCTGGAGTGCCGGGACAGCGGGAGCGAAGCTGTTTTTT. Its protein product is CAWSAGTAGAKLFF.

The chain has TRBV7-9 and TRBJ2-5, with TRBD2 as a possible D gene (6 bases). Trimming cost V 7 bases and J 4 bases, with 19 bases left between them. This CDR3 has 15 amino acids. Germline CDR1 is SEHNR and CDR2 is FQNEAQ (reference sequence). The CDR3 loop reads CASIEPGGFLETQYF. Here the CDR3 DNA reads TGTGCCAGCATTGAGCCCGGGGGATTTCTAGAGACCCAGTACTTC.

This clone was observed a single time. The chain joins TRBV5-4 to TRBJ2-2; 7 bases map to TRBD1. V lost 4 bases and J lost 1; bases outside the gene matches: 4. The CDR3 runs to 15 residues. The germline V gene encodes CDR1 SGHNT and CDR2 YYREEE (reference sequence). DNA of the CDR3: TGTGCCAGCAGCACCGACAGGGTGAACACCGGGGAGCTGTTTTTT. It specifies CASSTDRVNTGELFF.

The chain carries TRBV7-3 and TRBJ2-1; 9 bases fit TRBD1. Trimming cost V 5 bases and J 4 bases; bases outside gene matches: 9. Germline lookup yields CDR1 SGHTA and CDR2 FQGTGA. CDR3 size: 16 residues. The CDR3 reads CASSPAGTGSYNEQFF. In DNA form, the CDR3 reads TGTGCCAGCAGCCCTGCCGGGACAGGGTCTTACAATGAGCAGTTCTTC.

This clone was observed once. The V call is TRBV5-1, the J call TRBJ2-4; 7 positions match TRBD1. Per germline, CDR1 SGHRS and CDR2 YFSETQ. The junction had 4 bases not matched to a gene; V was cut back by 0 bases and J by 1 base. This CDR3 is 16 amino acids long. Here the CDR3 DNA reads TGCGCCAGCAGCTTGGCCGGACAGGTGGCCAAAAACATTCAGTACTTC. Residues: CASSLAGQVAKNIQYF.

CDR3 in amino acids: CASRNENRDSDYYGYTF. The CDR3 nucleotides read TGTGCCAGTAGAAACGAGAACCGTGACTCGGACTACTATGGCTACACCTTC. The chain is built from TRBV19 and TRBJ1-2; D unclear. The CDR3 runs 17 residues. V was trimmed by 6 bases and J by 3 bases, leaving 23 bases between them. Germline V gives CDR1 LNHDA, CDR2 SQIVND (reference sequence).

The chain is built from TRBV5-1 and TRBJ2-5; the D gene is possibly TRBD1 (6 bases). V was pared by 1 base and J by 5 bases, with 15 bases between. This CDR3 spans 15 amino acids. Germline V gene sequence: CDR1 SGHRS, CDR2 YFSETQ. The CDR3 region has the DNA TGCGCCAGCAGCTTGTCCGGCAGGGGTCACGAGACCCAGTACTTC. It specifies CASSLSGRGHETQYF.

This sequence joins TRBV2 and TRBJ2-1; 8 bases are shared with TRBD1. This CDR3 is 15 amino acids long. Losses at the gene ends were 7 bases for V and 5 bases for J; bases not matched to a gene: 10. Germline lookup yields CDR1 SNHLY and CDR2 FYNNEI. For the CDR3, the DNA is TGTGCCAGCAATGGTCACCGGGACAGGAACAATGAGCAGTTCTTC. Its translation: CASNGHRDRNNEQFF.

J is TRBJ2-4 and V is TRBV12-3 or TRBV12-4; D may be TRBD1 (5 bases). The CDR3 spans 13 residues. Deletions cut 5 bases from V and 6 bases from J, with 11 bases between. Here the CDR3 reads CASSTQDRNIQYF. The CDR3 DNA is TGTGCCAGCAGTACCCAAGACAGAAACATTCAGTACTTC.

V and J are TRBV27 and TRBJ2-7, with 10 bases lining up with TRBD1. Germline trimming cut 3 bases from V and 5 bases from J; bases unmatched to any gene: 7. Germline CDR1 is MNHEY and CDR2 is SMNVEV (reference sequence). This CDR3 has 15 residues. CDR3 in DNA: TGTGCCAGCAGTTTCGAGGGACAGGGGTCGGACGAGCAGTACTTC. It is translated as CASSFEGQGSDEQYF.

The V call is TRBV28, the J call TRBJ1-4, with TRBD1 matching over 8 bases. This CDR3 comprises 16 residues. Trimming removed 2 bases from V and 5 bases from J; junction bases left unmatched: 7. The V gene's germline CDR1 is MDHEN and CDR2 SYDVKM. This CDR3 is CASSLSVQGGNEKLFF. For the CDR3, the DNA is TGTGCCAGCAGTTTAAGTGTACAGGGGGGGAATGAAAAACTGTTTTTT.

The rearrangement links TRBV18 to TRBJ1-2, with D unresolved. The V gene lost 3 bases and the J gene lost 8 bases, with 22 bases spanning the gap. CDR3 length equals 16 residues. Germline loops: CDR1 KGHSH, CDR2 LQKENI. The CDR3 is CASSPGVRLSPGGYTF. In DNA, the CDR3 is TGTGCCAGCTCACCCGGCGTCCGCCTCTCTCCGGGGGGCTACACCTTC. The entire variable domain, with the rest obtained from reference TRBV18 and TRBJ1-2, is as follows: NAGVMQNPRHLVRRRGQEARLRCSPMKGHSHVYWYRQLPEEGLKFMVYLQKENIIDESGMPKERFSAEFPKEGPSILRIQQVVRGDSAAYFCASSPGVRLSPGGYTFGSGTRLTVV.

The chain recombines TRBV27 with TRBJ1-4; D gene ambiguous. Trimming stripped 7 bases from V and 2 bases from J, with 11 bases between. CDR1 and CDR2 (germline): MNHEY, SMNVEV (reference sequence). CDR3 length equals 14 residues. This CDR3 is CASKFRGTNEKLFF. CDR3 bases: TGTGCCAGCAAATTCCGGGGTACTAATGAAAAACTGTTTTTT. The full variable domain, completed using reference TRBV27 and TRBJ1-4, is EAQVTQNPRYLITVTGKKLTVTCSQNMNHEYMSWYRQDPGLGLRQIYYSMNVEVTDKGDVPEGYKVSRKEKRNFPLILESPSPNQTSLYFCASKFRGTNEKLFFGSGTQLSVL.

This clone was counted a single time. The chain employs TRBV14 and TRBJ2-1; TRBD2 agrees at 7 bases. Germline CDR1 is SGHDN and CDR2 is FVKESK. The CDR3 is made up of 15 amino acids. Trimming took 3 bases from V and 8 from J; bases not matched to a gene: 10. The CDR3 nucleotides are TGTGCCAGCAGCCACTCGGCGGGGGTGGGGGATGAGCAGTTCTTC. Translating it yields CASSHSAGVGDEQFF. The full variable domain, completed using reference TRBV14 and TRBJ2-1, is EAGVTQFPSHSVIEKGQTVTLRCDPISGHDNLYWYRRVMGKEIKFLLHFVKESKQDESGMPNNRFLAERTGGTYSTLKVQPAELEDSGVYFCASSHSAGVGDEQFFGPGTRLTVL.

The J gene is TRBJ2-5, the V gene TRBV7-2; TRBD1 aligns across 11 bases. The CDR3 extends over 14 amino acids. Unmatched junction bases numbered 5, after V lost 7 bases and J lost 4 bases. CDR1 SGHTA and CDR2 FQGNSA come from the germline V gene. The CDR3 nucleotides are TGTGCCAGCAAGAAGGGGACAGGGGGAGAGACCCAGTACTTC. Amino acids: CASKKGTGGETQYF.

This chain links TRBV10-3 with TRBJ1-1; unclear D gene. Germline V lookup: CDR1 ENHRY, CDR2 SYGVKD. The CDR3 contains 13 residues. V was clipped by 4 bases and J by 2 bases, with 8 bases between them. CDR3 nucleotide sequence: TGTGCCATCAGTGGACGGGTAAACACTGAAGCTTTCTTT. Translated, it gives CAISGRVNTEAFF.

This chain joins TRBV7-2 and TRBJ1-4; no firm D call. Germline assignment: CDR1 SGHTA and CDR2 FQGNSA. Between the trimmed V and J ends, which lost 3 bases and 0 bases, there was a span of 8 bases. The CDR3 has 15 residues. CDR3 nucleotides: TGTGCCAGCAGCTTCGGAGTTCCAACTAATGAAAAACTGTTTTTT. This translates into CASSFGVPTNEKLFF.

The rearrangement joins TRBV7-2 to TRBJ2-1; TRBD2 aligns across 7 bases. The trim removed 5 bases at V and 4 bases at J, leaving 14 bases unmatched. Germline assignment: CDR1 SGHTA and CDR2 FQGNSA. The CDR3 has 17 residues. Here the CDR3 DNA reads TGTGCCAGCAGCCTCCGTGGGTTGGCGGGAGCTTACAATGAGCAGTTCTTC. It yields the protein CASSLRGLAGAYNEQFF.

This clone was recorded only once. The CDR3 protein is CASSKTGYSNQPQHF. The CDR3 region has the DNA TGTGCCAGCAGCAAAACAGGGTATAGCAATCAGCCCCAGCATTTT. The chain couples TRBV6-5 to TRBJ1-5, with D perhaps matching TRBD1 (6 bases). The CDR3 consists of 15 residues. Deletions cut 6 bases from V and 0 bases from J, with 12 bases between. Germline V gene lookup returns CDR1 MNHEY and CDR2 SVGAGI.

CDR3 bases: TGCAGTGCTAGTGAACCGGGACAGACAAAGTACGAGCAGTACTTC. This codes for CSASEPGQTKYEQYF. This chain connects TRBV20-1 to TRBJ2-7; 7 bases line up with TRBD1. CDR1 is DFQATT and CDR2 is SNEGSKA in the germline V gene (reference sequence). CDR3 size: 15 residues. V gave up 3 bases and J gave up 4 bases; unmatched junction bases: 12.

V usage is TRBV2 and J usage is TRBJ1-1; 8 bases fit TRBD1. After removal of 6 bases from V and 1 base from J, the junction contained 7 bases not matched to a gene. CDR3 length equals 15 residues. The V gene's germline CDR1 is SNHLY and CDR2 FYNNEI. CDR3 loop: CASSQQGTGNTEAFF. For the CDR3, the DNA is TGTGCCAGCAGCCAACAGGGGACAGGGAACACTGAAGCTTTCTTT.

This clone has ten or more counts. As DNA, the CDR3 is TGCGCCAGCAGCCAAGACGGAGGAGTACTTAATGAAAAACTGTTTTTT. This encodes CASSQDGGVLNEKLFF. The chain recombines TRBV4-1 with TRBJ1-4; D is uncertain. The CDR3 loop spans 16 amino acids. V dropped 0 bases and J dropped 4 bases, with 12 bases sitting between them. Germline CDR1 reads MGHRA; CDR2 reads YSYEKL.

The chain joins TRBV9 to TRBJ1-5; D is unclear. The CDR3 consists of 15 residues. V dropped 2 bases and J dropped 0 bases, with 9 bases sitting between them. Germline V CDR1 and CDR2: SGDLS, YYNGEE. CDR3 loop: CASSVGVNSNQPQHF. CDR3 nucleotide sequence: TGTGCCAGCAGCGTCGGGGTAAATAGCAATCAGCCCCAGCATTTT. Full variable domain (missing parts from reference TRBV9 and TRBJ1-5): DSGVTQTPKHLITATGQRVTLRCSPRSGDLSVYWYQQSLDQGLQFLIQYYNGEERAKGNILERFSAQQFPDLHSELNLSSLELGDSALYFCASSVGVNSNQPQHFGDGTRLSIL.

The V gene is TRBV6-5, the J gene TRBJ2-2; tentative D call: TRBD1 (6 bases). Germline V gene sequence: CDR1 MNHEY, CDR2 SVGAGI. Trimming took 6 bases from V and 5 from J, leaving 13 bases between them. CDR3 size: 14 residues. In DNA, the CDR3 is TGTGCCAGCAGCGCGGACAGTTGGACCGGGGAGCTGTTTTTT. Its protein product is CASSADSWTGELFF.